This T cell receptor (beta chain) was identified during a study of OX40 agonist ivuxolimab in advanced cancers. About the study as a whole: Ivuxolimab was an agonistic, fully human IgG2 monoclonal antibody directed against OX40 (CD134), a costimulatory receptor. Peripheral TCRbeta sequencing was intended to test whether TCR sequence diversity was altered and clonal T-cell expansion was caused by ivuxolimab. Partial responses were achieved by three dose-escalation patients, of whom one had hepatocellular carcinoma and two had cutaneous melanoma. The paper covers the monotherapy dose-escalation part of the phase I ivuxolimab trial, which included N = 52 patients. In the dose-escalation cohort, approximately 82% of patients were male, and the mean age was roughly 60 years with a range of about 20 to 79. Of the approximately 50 patients in dose escalation, approximately 20 had hepatocellular carcinoma, approximately 15 had melanoma, 9 had renal cell carcinoma and 9 had head and neck cancer. Prior anti-PD-1, anti-PD-L1 or anti-CTLA-4 therapy was permitted, and approximately 40% of dose-escalation patients had received checkpoint inhibitors. Intravenous ivuxolimab was administered to patients every 2 weeks at six dose levels: 0.01, 0.1, 0.3, 1.5, 3 and 10 mg/kg.

The paper's findings and limits, for the study overall: Low levels of normalized T-cell clonal expansion were also seen in some patients who did not respond. After ivuxolimab, more expanded clones were found on average in CD8+ T cells than in CD4+ T cells. The antigen specificity of the clonally expanded peripheral T cells was not determined. In partial responders in the 0.1-3.0 mg/kg groups, normalized peripheral clonal expansion was found to be among the lowest, especially among CD8+ T cells. Clonal expansion of both CD4+ and CD8+ blood T cells was observed from baseline to week 6 at doses 0.1 to 3.0 mg/kg.

Patients with autoimmune disease history or receiving systemic immunosuppression were excluded from the trial. Peripheral blood for TCR sequencing was collected from all dose cohorts at baseline, on cycle 4 day 1, and on cycle 7 day 1. The samples were taken from a phase I, first-in-human, multicenter, open-label dose-escalation trial of ivuxolimab. The trial enrolled adults with locally advanced or metastatic head and neck squamous cell, hepatocellular, melanoma or renal cell carcinoma. Before TCR sequencing, CD4+ T cells and CD8+ T cells from peripheral blood were sorted into separate populations. The V end loses 3 bases and the J end loses 7 bases, and a stretch of 19 bases separates them. CDR1 and CDR2 are drawn from the germline V gene (reference sequence): LNHDA, SQIVND. The CDR3 holds 16 amino acids from the cysteine to the phenylalanine. Kept here is only the CDR3 DNA, which spans 48 bases and is read in frame from base 1.

For sequencing of the TCRbeta CDR3 region, genomic DNA was extracted from the sorted cells. The immunoSEQ Assay was used for sequencing of TCRbeta CDR3 regions. Entries here come from immuneACCESS through TCRdb and include only in-frame sequences with V and J called. Some clones fail to appear in such tables; in the studies checked, an unresolved V gene covers under half of the shortfall, and the cause of the remainder is unknown. Here the sample has 80,000 or so clones; more than 85% occur a single time. The ten largest clones add up to 13% to 15% of the sample. Details on this clone: The clone's antigen remains unknown. No base-level quality is on record; no much larger clone is a single base apart.

The chain is assembled from TRBV19 and TRBJ2-1; possibly the D gene is TRBD2, per 5 matching bases. The sample was CD4+ or CD8+ T cells sorted from blood, taken in a trial of the OX40 agonist ivuxolimab. This receptor was obtained from an adult with an advanced solid tumor such as melanoma, head and neck, liver or kidney cancer. The sequence in DNA is TGTGCCAGTAGTATGAACTCGAGGACTGTCTCGAATGAGCAGTTCTTC. Its protein product is CASSMNSRTVSNEQFF.